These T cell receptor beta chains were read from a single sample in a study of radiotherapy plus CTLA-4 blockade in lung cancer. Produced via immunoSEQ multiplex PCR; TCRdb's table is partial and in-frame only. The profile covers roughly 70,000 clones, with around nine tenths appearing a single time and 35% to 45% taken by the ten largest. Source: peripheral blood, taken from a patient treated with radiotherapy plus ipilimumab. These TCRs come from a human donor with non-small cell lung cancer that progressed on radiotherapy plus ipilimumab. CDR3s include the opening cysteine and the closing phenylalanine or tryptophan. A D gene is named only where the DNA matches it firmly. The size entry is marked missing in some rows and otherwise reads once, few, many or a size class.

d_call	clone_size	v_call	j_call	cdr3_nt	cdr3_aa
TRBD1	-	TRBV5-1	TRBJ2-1	TGCGCCAGCAGCTTGGAGCAGGGGGCATACAATGAGCAGTTCTTC	CASSLEQGAYNEQFF
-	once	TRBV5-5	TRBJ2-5	TGTGCCAGCAGCTTGGGTAGCGGCGAGACCCAGTACTTC	CASSLGSGETQYF
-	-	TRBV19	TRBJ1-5	TGTGCCAGTAGTATGTGGGATAGCAATCAGCCCCAGCATTTT	CASSMWDSNQPQHF
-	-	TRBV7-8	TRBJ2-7	TGTGCCAGCAGCCCCGACTACGAGCAGTACTTC	CASSPDYEQYF
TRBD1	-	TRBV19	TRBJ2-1	TGTGCCAGTAGTATCGGACAGGGGGCCTACAATGAGCAGTTCTTC	CASSIGQGAYNEQFF
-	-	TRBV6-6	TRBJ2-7	TGTGCCAGCAGTCCTCTTCCGGGCCTGTACGGGCAGTACTTC	CASSPLPGLYGQYF
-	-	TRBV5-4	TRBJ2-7	TGTGCCAGCAGCTCTTTCGGCCGGGAGCAGTACTTC	CASSSFGREQYF
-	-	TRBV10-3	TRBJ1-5	TGTGCCATCAGTGATCGGGGGTCCGATCAGCCCCAGCATTTT	CAISDRGSDQPQHF
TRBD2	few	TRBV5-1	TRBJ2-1	TGCGCCAGCAGCTTGTTAGCGGGAGGGCCGACGAATGAGCAGTTCTTC	CASSLLAGGPTNEQFF
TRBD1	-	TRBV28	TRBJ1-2	TGTGCCAGCAGCTCTGGACAGGACTATGGCTACACCTTC	CASSSGQDYGYTF
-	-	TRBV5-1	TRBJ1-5	TGCGCCAGCAGCTTGGGGGCGAATCAGCCCCAGCATTTT	CASSLGANQPQHF
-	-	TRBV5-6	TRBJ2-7	TGTGCCAGCAGCTCGGAGAGCTCCTACGAGCAGTACTTC	CASSSESSYEQYF
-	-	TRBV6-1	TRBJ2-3	TGTGCCAGCAGTGAAGGGGTAGCTACTAGCACAGATACGCAGTATTTT	CASSEGVATSTDTQYF
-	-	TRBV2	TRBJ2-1	TGTGCCAGCAGTACAGGGTATGACAATGAGCAGTTCTTC	CASSTGYDNEQFF
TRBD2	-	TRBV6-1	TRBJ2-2	TGTGCCAGCAATGGACTAGTCGGGGAGCTGTTTTTT	CASNGLVGELFF
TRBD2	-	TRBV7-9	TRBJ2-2	TGTGCCAGCAGCTTAGACCGCTTGGAAGCGGGAGTGAACACCGGGGAGCTGTTTTTT	CASSLDRLEAGVNTGELFF
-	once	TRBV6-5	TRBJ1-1	TGTGCCAGCAGTTACAGGTCGAACACTGAAGCTTTCTTT	CASSYRSNTEAFF
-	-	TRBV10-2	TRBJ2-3	TGCGCCAGCAGCCTAGCATCCACAACAGATACGCAGTATTTT	CASSLASTTDTQYF
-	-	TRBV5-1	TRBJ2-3	TGCGCCAGCAGCTTGGTGTGGGATACGCAGTATTTT	CASSLVWDTQYF
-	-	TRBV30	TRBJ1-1	TGTGCCTGGAGGCCCGGGCCCTGGAACACTGAAGCTTTCTTT	CAWRPGPWNTEAFF
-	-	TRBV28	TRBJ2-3	TGTGCCAGCAGTTTACCCCTAAGCGGATCGCGCACAGATACGCAGTATTTT	CASSLPLSGSRTDTQYF
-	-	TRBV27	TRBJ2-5	TGTGCCAGCAGTTTATCGATTCCGGTGGGCGGGAGAGGGGGGGAGACCCAGTACTTC	CASSLSIPVGGRGGETQYF
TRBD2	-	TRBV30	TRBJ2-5	TGTGCCTGGACCGCCGGCGGGAGGGGGGAGACCCAGTACTTC	CAWTAGGRGETQYF
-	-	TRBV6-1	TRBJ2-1	TGTGCTTTGCGGAGGGGCTCCTACAATGAGCAGTTCTTC	CALRRGSYNEQFF
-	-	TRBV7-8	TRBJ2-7	TGTGCCAGCAGCTTAGCGTGGGGGTTCCACGAGCAGTACTTC	CASSLAWGFHEQYF
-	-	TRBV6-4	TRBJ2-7	TGTGCCAGCAGCGCGTCCCCGCTACCCTCCTACGAGCAGTACTTC	CASSASPLPSYEQYF
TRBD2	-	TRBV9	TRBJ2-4	TGTGCCAGCAGCCCAGCGGGAGTCCAGGGCCAGACCAAAAACATTCAGTACTTC	CASSPAGVQGQTKNIQYF
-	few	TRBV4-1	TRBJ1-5	TGCGCCAGCAGCCAAGTTCCCAGGACAGTGGGCAATCAGCCCCAGCATTTT	CASSQVPRTVGNQPQHF
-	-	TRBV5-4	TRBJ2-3	TGTGCCAGCAGCCTAACAGATACGCAGTATTTT	CASSLTDTQYF
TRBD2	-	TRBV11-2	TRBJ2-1	TGTGCCAGCACCGAGACTAGCGGGAGTAGCAGTGAGCAGTTCTTC	CASTETSGSSSEQFF
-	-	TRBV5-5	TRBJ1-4	TGTGCCAGCAGCTTCGGTCTAGGGGCAGGGCCTAATGAAAAACTGTTTTTT	CASSFGLGAGPNEKLFF
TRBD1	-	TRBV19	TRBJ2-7	TGTGCCAGTAGTAACTTCAGGGGGACAGGATACGAGCAGTACTTC	CASSNFRGTGYEQYF
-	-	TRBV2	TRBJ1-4	TGTGCCAGCGTCCGGGGCTGGCCCAATGAAAAACTGTTTTTT	CASVRGWPNEKLFF
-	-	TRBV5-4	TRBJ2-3	TGTGCCAGCAGCTTGGAGGTCGGCTACACAGATACGCAGTATTTT	CASSLEVGYTDTQYF
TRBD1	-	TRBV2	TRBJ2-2	TGTGCCAGCAGTGTTGGACAGGGGGCCACCGGGGAGCTGTTTTTT	CASSVGQGATGELFF
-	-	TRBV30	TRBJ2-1	TGTGCCTGGACTCACATGAGCTCCTACAATGAGCAGTTCTTC	CAWTHMSSYNEQFF
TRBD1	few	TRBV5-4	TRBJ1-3	TGTGCCAGCAGCTTCGGCCGACAGGGGGCAAACTCTGGAAACACCATATATTTT	CASSFGRQGANSGNTIYF
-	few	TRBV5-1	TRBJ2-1	TGCGCCAGCTCGCGGGACTCCTCTCGGAATGAGCAGTTCTTC	CASSRDSSRNEQFF
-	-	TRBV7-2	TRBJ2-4	TGTGCCAGCTCCACTCTACCGGCGGGAAGAGGAACAGCCAAAAACATTCAGTACTTC	CASSTLPAGRGTAKNIQYF
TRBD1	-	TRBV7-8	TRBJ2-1	TGTGCCAGCAGCCCGATGTCCGGGACAGGGGGTAGGGATGAGCAGTTCTTC	CASSPMSGTGGRDEQFF
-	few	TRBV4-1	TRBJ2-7	TGCGCCAGCAGCCAAGCAGGGGCCGAGCAGTACTTC	CASSQAGAEQYF
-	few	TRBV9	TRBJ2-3	TGTGCCAGCAGCCCCCACCGTTTTGACACAGATACGCAGTATTTT	CASSPHRFDTDTQYF
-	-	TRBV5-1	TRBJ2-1	TGCGCCAGCAGCTCCACTAGAAATGAGCAGTTCTTC	CASSSTRNEQFF
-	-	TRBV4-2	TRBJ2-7	TGTGCCAGCAGCCTTTTCTCCTACGAGCAGTACTTC	CASSLFSYEQYF
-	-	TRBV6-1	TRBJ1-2	TGTGCCAGCAGTGAATTGGGGGCCAGCTATGGCTACACCTTC	CASSELGASYGYTF